The 32 T cell receptor beta chains below come from one sample, sequenced in a study of shared clonotypes between healthy human individuals. Clones were read by immunoSEQ multiplex PCR, and TCRdb kept only the in-frame ones, dropping some. The repertoire has more than 2 million clones, nearly 97% of them found once; the top ten carry over 0.1%. Input material: naive CD4+ T cells sorted from blood. Subset of the sample: CD45RA+ positively selected. The receptors originated from a young man in good health.

This chain uses TRBV2 with TRBJ2-3; possible D gene TRBD2, 6 bases. This CDR3 spans 16 amino acids. V was cut by 6 bases and J by 0 bases, with 16 bases left in between. Germline assignment: CDR1 SNHLY and CDR2 FYNNEI. CDR3 in amino acids: CASRGGATDSTDTQYF. The CDR3 DNA reads TGTGCCAGCAGGGGGGGAGCGACAGACAGCACAGATACGCAGTATTTT.

CDR3 residues: CASSFIPGTSYGYTF. The CDR3 DNA follows: TGCGCCAGCAGCTTTATCCCAGGGACTTCTTATGGCTACACCTTC. The rearrangement joins TRBV5-1 to TRBJ1-2; maybe TRBD1 (5 bases). The germline V gene encodes CDR1 SGHRS and CDR2 YFSETQ. The CDR3 extends over 15 amino acids. V was trimmed by 2 bases and J by 5 bases, leaving 16 bases between them.

The chain has TRBV9 and TRBJ2-2; TRBD1 matches at 8 bases. The CDR3 length is 15 residues. Germline lookup yields CDR1 SGDLS and CDR2 YYNGEE. V shed 5 bases and J 4 bases; nucleotides not matched to a gene: 7. CDR3: CASRAGGAGTGELFF. CDR3 bases: TGTGCCAGCAGGGCAGGGGGCGCCGGCACCGGGGAGCTGTTTTTT.

The J gene is TRBJ2-7, the V gene TRBV11-2, with 7 bases matching TRBD2. V dropped 5 bases and J dropped 2; count of bases not matched to a gene: 9. Germline V gene sequence: CDR1 SGHAT, CDR2 FQNNGV. The length of the CDR3 is 15 residues. The CDR3 bases are TGTGCCAGCAGCCCAAGCCCCGGACTAGCCTACGAGCAGTACTTC. Amino acids: CASSPSPGLAYEQYF.

This clone was detected once. The chain joins TRBV11-2 to TRBJ2-7; tentative D call: TRBD2 (7 bases). Trimming left V 6 bases short and J 9 bases short, with 18 bases between. CDR1 SGHAT and CDR2 FQNNGV come from the germline V gene. This CDR3 region has 13 residues. For the CDR3, the DNA is TGTGCCAGCAGTCCTCCTGGCCGGGGGGCGCAGTACTTC. Protein product: CASSPPGRGAQYF. Using reference TRBV11-2 and TRBJ2-7 for the parts outside the CDR3, the full variable domain is EAGVAQSPRYKIIEKRQSVAFWCNPISGHATLYWYQQILGQGPKLLIQFQNNGVVDDSQLPKDRFSAERLKGVDSTLKIQPAKLEDSAVYLCASSPPGRGAQYFGPGTRLTVT.

On this clone: The sample holds other DNA sequences that translate to the same CDR3. V usage is TRBV6-1 and J usage is TRBJ1-2, with D perhaps TRBD1 (6 bases). Trimming left V 4 bases short and J 2 bases short, with 8 bases between. Germline CDR1 is MNHNS and CDR2 is SASEGT. The CDR3 length is 13 residues. The DNA of the CDR3 is TGTGCCAGCAGTGGTGACAGGAACTATGGCTACACCTTC. Translated, it gives CASSGDRNYGYTF.

The chain links TRBV6-5 to TRBJ1-2; 8 positions agree with TRBD1. Trimming at V came to 2 bases and at J to 6 bases, leaving 8 bases not matched to a gene. The CDR3 runs 15 residues. The V gene's germline CDR1 is MNHEY and CDR2 SVGAGI. The CDR3 DNA reads TGTGCCAGCAGTTACGGGGACAGGCCGGGTGATGGCTACACCTTC. Amino acid sequence: CASSYGDRPGDGYTF.

Notes on this clone: This sample also contains other DNA sequences that code for the same CDR3. V gene TRBV5-1 combines with J gene TRBJ2-1; the match to TRBD2 covers 12 bases. V was pared by 0 bases and J by 7 bases, with 2 bases of the junction left unmatched. The V gene's germline CDR1 is SGHRS and CDR2 YFSETQ. The CDR3 sequence is 15 residues long. CDR3 DNA: TGCGCCAGCAGCTTGGGACTAGCGGGAGTGAATGAGCAGTTCTTC. Its protein is CASSLGLAGVNEQFF.

The chain is built from TRBV19 and TRBJ2-3; 7 bases are shared with TRBD1. The CDR3 runs to 15 residues. The V and J ends lost 4 bases and 0 bases, in that order; junction bases with no gene match: 4. Germline CDR1 is LNHDA and CDR2 is SQIVND (reference sequence). CDR3 in DNA: TGTGCCAGTAGTAGAGGGACAGCTAGCACAGATACGCAGTATTTT. Translating it yields CASSRGTASTDTQYF.

The chain employs TRBV7-9 and TRBJ2-7, with 10 bases lining up with TRBD1. There are 15 residues in the CDR3. Germline loops: CDR1 SEHNR, CDR2 FQNEAQ (reference sequence). With V trimmed by 1 base and J by 2 bases, 2 bases remained unmatched. For the CDR3, the DNA is TGTGCCAGCAGCTTAGTGACAGGGGGCCCCTACGAGCAGTACTTC. This gives the protein CASSLVTGGPYEQYF. Complete variable domain (other parts from reference TRBV7-9 and TRBJ2-7): DTGVSQNPRHKITKRGQNVTFRCDPISEHNRLYWYRQTLGQGPEFLTYFQNEAQLEKSRLLSDRFSAERPKGSFSTLEIQRTEQGDSAMYLCASSLVTGGPYEQYFGPGTRLTVT.

The sample holds a few counts of this clone. The chain links TRBV2 to TRBJ2-7, with D possibly TRBD2 on 5 matching bases. Between the trimmed V and J ends, which lost 7 bases and 0 bases, there was a span of 13 bases. Germline V gene data show CDR1 as SNHLY and CDR2 as FYNNEI. This CDR3 has 14 residues. The chain's CDR3 is CASTRTLSSYEQYF. In DNA form, the CDR3 reads TGTGCCAGCACAAGGACTCTCAGCTCCTACGAGCAGTACTTC. Combining the CDR3 with reference TRBV2 and TRBJ2-7 gives the whole variable domain EPEVTQTPSHQVTQMGQEVILRCVPISNHLYFYWYRQILGQKVEFLVSFYNNEISEKSEIFDDQFSVERPDGSNFTLKIRSTKLEDSAMYFCASTRTLSSYEQYFGPGTRLTVT.

V and J are TRBV2 and TRBJ2-2, with D perhaps matching TRBD1 (6 bases). Trimming took 5 bases from V and 5 from J, leaving 15 bases between them. The CDR3 has 15 residues. CDR1 SNHLY and CDR2 FYNNEI come from the germline V gene. CDR3 sequence reads: CASSKDRGSTGELFF. The CDR3, as DNA: TGTGCCAGCAGTAAGGACAGAGGGTCGACCGGGGAGCTGTTTTTT.

The rearrangement joins TRBV10-1 to TRBJ2-7; possible D gene TRBD2, 5 bases. Germline-derived CDR1 and CDR2 are WNHNN and SYGVQD (reference sequence). The CDR3 loop spans 13 amino acids. Deletions cut 11 bases from V and 2 bases from J, with 16 bases between. Written as DNA, the CDR3 is TGCGCCTCTCAGGATCCGGGGACCTACGAGCAGTACTTC. Residues: CASQDPGTYEQYF.

The chain couples TRBV7-9 to TRBJ2-2; 7 bases are shared with TRBD2. The CDR3 length is 16 residues. Germline V gene sequence: CDR1 SEHNR, CDR2 FQNEAQ (reference sequence). The trim removed 5 bases at V and 4 bases at J, leaving 10 bases unmatched. Written as DNA, the CDR3 is TGTGCCAGCAGCGTCCGAGGGGCGGGAGCCACCGGGGAGCTGTTTTTT. It translates to CASSVRGAGATGELFF.

This chain uses TRBV6-5 with TRBJ2-4, with TRBD1 identical over 8 bases. The CDR3 has 13 amino acids. The trim removed 7 bases at V and 6 bases at J, leaving 5 bases unmatched. From germline, CDR1 is MNHEY and CDR2 SVGAGI. CDR3 amino acids: CASIDRGRNIQYF. DNA of the CDR3: TGTGCCAGCATCGACAGGGGAAGAAACATTCAGTACTTC.

This clone showed up just a few times. This specimen includes other DNA sequences encoding the same CDR3. This chain connects TRBV18 to TRBJ1-2, with D perhaps matching TRBD1 (6 bases). V was shortened by 2 bases and J by 3 bases, with 7 bases between the two germline ends. The CDR3 totals 13 residues. Germline V gives CDR1 KGHSH, CDR2 LQKENI. The CDR3 spells CASSPEGDYGYTF. The DNA of the CDR3 is TGTGCCAGCTCACCAGAGGGGGACTATGGCTACACCTTC.

The CDR3 loop is CASSLGPRETQYF. The DNA for the CDR3 is TGCGCCAGCAGCCTCGGACCCCGGGAGACCCAGTACTTC. The chain recombines TRBV4-1 with TRBJ2-5; unclear D gene. This CDR3 spans 13 amino acids. V dropped 4 bases and J dropped 5 bases, with 11 bases sitting between them. Germline CDR1 is MGHRA and CDR2 is YSYEKL.

The gene calls are TRBV11-3 and TRBJ2-2; 15 nucleotides match TRBD2. The germline V gene encodes CDR1 SGHNT and CDR2 YENEEA. This CDR3 comprises 17 residues. J lost 5 bases, V lost 5 bases, and 6 bases had no gene match. The CDR3 coding sequence is TGTGCCAGCAGCAAAGGACTAGCGGGAGGGAGGACCGGGGAGCTGTTTTTT. It encodes CASSKGLAGGRTGELFF. Combining the CDR3 with reference TRBV11-3 and TRBJ2-2 gives the whole variable domain EAGVVQSPRYKIIEKKQPVAFWCNPISGHNTLYWYLQNLGQGPELLIRYENEEAVDDSQLPKDRFSAERLKGVDSTLKIQPAELGDSAVYLCASSKGLAGGRTGELFFGEGSRLTVL.

The rearrangement uses TRBV19 and TRBJ1-5; no reliable D call. The CDR3 totals 14 residues. The ends were cut back, 3 bases at V and 4 bases at J, with 10 bases in the middle. Germline CDR1 reads LNHDA; CDR2 reads SQIVND (reference sequence). The DNA of the CDR3 is TGTGCCAGTAGTATCGAAGGGCAGAATCAGCCCCAGCATTTT. As protein: CASSIEGQNQPQHF.

This chain joins TRBV6-5 and TRBJ1-2, with a tentative D call TRBD1 (5 bases). Per the germline V gene, CDR1 is MNHEY and CDR2 is SVGAGI. V shed 5 bases and J shed 0 bases, with 7 bases lying between them. The CDR3 runs 13 residues. CDR3 protein: CASSDRSNYGYTF. The CDR3 DNA reads as TGTGCCAGCAGTGACAGATCTAACTATGGCTACACCTTC.

The chain is built from TRBV5-6 and TRBJ1-1; D ambiguous. The V end was cut by 0 bases, the J end by 4 bases, with 7 bases between. CDR1 SGHDT and CDR2 YYEEEE come from the germline V gene. CDR3 length: 13 amino acids. The CDR3 region has the DNA TGTGCCAGCAGCTTGGGAAGCAGCACTGAAGCTTTCTTT. Residues: CASSLGSSTEAFF.

Here the CDR3 reads CASQGNSPLHF. CDR3 nucleotides: TGTGCCAGTCAAGGAAATTCACCCCTCCACTTT. The chain combines TRBV7-9 with TRBJ1-6; no clear D. The ends were cut back, 9 bases at V and 7 bases at J, with 7 bases in the middle. This CDR3 comprises 11 residues. Per germline, CDR1 SEHNR and CDR2 FQNEAQ (reference sequence).

This sequence joins TRBV11-2 and TRBJ1-1, with D maybe TRBD1 (5 bases). CDR3 size: 14 residues. CDR1 and CDR2 (germline): SGHAT, FQNNGV. The V gene lost 6 bases and the J gene lost 3 bases, with 14 bases spanning the gap. The CDR3 DNA reads TGTGCCAGCAGTCTTGACAGATTAGACACTGAAGCTTTCTTT. Protein: CASSLDRLDTEAFF.

The rearrangement links TRBV25-1 to TRBJ1-1; D is perhaps TRBD1 (6 bases). CDR3 length: 15 amino acids. Trimming stripped 3 bases from V and 1 base from J, with 12 bases between. CDR1 and CDR2 from the germline V gene are MGHDK and SYGVNS. CDR3 nucleotides: TGTGCCAGCAGTGATGCGCAGGGGTGGAACACTGAAGCTTTCTTT. It codes for CASSDAQGWNTEAFF.

The V call is TRBV5-1, the J call TRBJ2-5; 8 bases are a match to TRBD1. The CDR3 spans 15 residues. Trimming cost V 4 bases and J 5 bases; bases outside gene matches: 10. CDR1 and CDR2 (germline): SGHRS, YFSETQ. DNA of the CDR3: TGCGCCAGCAGCGAGAGGACAGGGCAGGTGGAGACCCAGTACTTC. This translates into CASSERTGQVETQYF.

This clone was picked up one time. The chain has TRBV6-1 and TRBJ2-7; D uncertain. The CDR3 is 15 residues long. V lost 1 base, J lost 4 bases, and 14 bases lay in between. Germline V gene sequence: CDR1 MNHNS, CDR2 SASEGT. CDR3 region: CASSEGSGRTYEQYF. Here the CDR3 DNA reads TGTGCCAGCAGTGAAGGATCTGGCAGGACGTACGAGCAGTACTTC.

The chain uses TRBV7-2 and TRBJ2-3; tentatively, D is TRBD2 (7 bases). With 3 bases removed from V and 4 bases from J, the gap between germline ends came to 23 bases. CDR1 is SGHTA and CDR2 is FQGNSA in the germline V gene. This CDR3 is 18 amino acids long. The CDR3 reads CASSFLLGRGQFADTQYF. The CDR3 nucleotides are TGTGCCAGCAGCTTCCTCCTGGGGCGGGGGCAATTTGCAGATACGCAGTATTTT.

The V call is TRBV9, the J call TRBJ2-7; 9 nucleotides agree with TRBD2. This CDR3 region has 15 residues. The germline CDR1 and CDR2 sequences are SGDLS and YYNGEE. V shed 0 bases and J 2 bases; nucleotides not matched to a gene: 3. The DNA of the CDR3 is TGTGCCAGCAGCGTAGATGAGCGGGGGGCCTACGAGCAGTACTTC. Its translation: CASSVDERGAYEQYF.

The chain uses TRBV6-5 and TRBJ2-2; tentative D call: TRBD1 (5 bases). With 2 bases removed from V and 5 bases from J, the gap between germline ends came to 15 bases. The germline V gene has CDR1 MNHEY and CDR2 SVGAGI. The CDR3 runs 16 residues. The CDR3 DNA follows: TGTGCCAGCAGTTACGGGGCAGGGCTGGGTACCGGGGAGCTGTTTTTT. Protein: CASSYGAGLGTGELFF.

Concerning this clone: This specimen includes other DNA sequences encoding the same CDR3. This chain uses TRBV5-1 with TRBJ2-2, with D unresolved. CDR1 SGHRS and CDR2 YFSETQ come from the germline V gene. This CDR3 contains 14 residues. The V gene lost 4 bases and the J gene lost 0 bases, with 7 bases spanning the gap. CDR3 sequence (DNA): TGCGCCAGCAGCGGCCAAACGAACACCGGGGAGCTGTTTTTT. Its protein product is CASSGQTNTGELFF.

This rearrangement joins TRBV11-2 to TRBJ2-1; 7 nucleotides align to TRBD2. The germline V gene has CDR1 SGHAT and CDR2 FQNNGV. The CDR3 has 14 residues. Trimming at V came to 5 bases and at J to 10 bases, leaving 11 bases not matched to a gene. CDR3 bases: TGTGCCAGCAGCCGCGGGAGAAACAATGAGGAGCAGTTCTTC. Translation: CASSRGRNNEEQFF.

The chain joins TRBV4-2 to TRBJ2-6; 11 bases are shared with TRBD2. The V gene's germline CDR1 is LGHNA and CDR2 YNFKEQ. This CDR3 region has 21 residues. With 4 bases clipped from V and 0 bases from J, the junction kept 14 bases outside the gene matches. The CDR3 region has the DNA TGTGCCAGCAGCCTCCGTGACCAAACTAGCGGGGGAAACTCTGGGGCCAACGTCCTGACTTTC. This sequence encodes CASSLRDQTSGGNSGANVLTF.